The 18 T cell receptor beta chains given below trace back to one sample, sequenced in a study of blood T cell repertoires in COVID-19. Assay: immunoSEQ multiplex PCR; the TCRdb copy retains only in-frame clones and omits some. The data hold 260,000 or so clones, with 86% observed a single time. Input material: PBMCs or T cells enriched from blood (not recorded which). The origin of the receptors is a man aged 18 to 29 who had recovered from COVID-19.

The chain recombines TRBV2 with TRBJ2-5; 7 bases map to TRBD2. CDR3 length: 13 amino acids. V trimming: 3 bases; J trimming: 2 bases; junction bases outside the gene matches: 0. Germline CDR1 SNHLY, CDR2 FYNNEI. The CDR3 DNA sequence: TGTGCCAGCAGTGATAGCGGGCAAGAGACCCAGTACTTC. This codes for CASSDSGQETQYF.

This chain connects TRBV4-1 to TRBJ1-1; D perhaps matches TRBD1 (6 bases). CDR1 and CDR2 (germline): MGHRA, YSYEKL. Trimming removed 2 bases at V and 4 bases at J, with 26 bases between. The CDR3 sequence is 19 residues long. The CDR3 DNA follows: TGCGCCAGCAGCCAAATGAACGCACAGGGAAAATCCTCGGGCACTGAAGCTTTCTTT. Encoded protein: CASSQMNAQGKSSGTEAFF.

This chain connects TRBV11-3 to TRBJ1-2; no clear D gene. The CDR3 has 13 residues. Deletions cut 3 bases from V and 4 bases from J, with 9 bases between. Germline V gene data show CDR1 as SGHNT and CDR2 as YENEEA. In nucleotides, the CDR3 is TGTGCCAGCAGCTTGGAGACCTCCTATGGCTACACCTTC. Translated, it gives CASSLETSYGYTF.

J is TRBJ1-6 and V is TRBV19; no reliable D call. Germline assignment: CDR1 LNHDA and CDR2 SQIVND (reference sequence). Trimming removed 5 bases at V and 3 bases at J, with 8 bases between. This CDR3 has 14 amino acids. The CDR3 region has the DNA TGTGCCAGTAGTGAGGGAAACTATAATTCACCCCTCCACTTT. Protein: CASSEGNYNSPLHF.

The chain has TRBV6-5 and TRBJ1-1; 12 nucleotides align to TRBD1. CDR1 and CDR2 from the germline V gene are MNHEY and SVGAGI. Trimming removed 6 bases from V and 6 bases from J; junction bases left unmatched: 8. CDR3 length: 15 residues. The CDR3 sequence is CASSTGQGAMSEAFF. The CDR3 DNA reads as TGTGCCAGCAGCACGGGACAGGGGGCTATGTCTGAAGCTTTCTTT.

The genes are TRBV19 and TRBJ1-1; a weak D match, TRBD1 (5 bases). The germline V gene encodes CDR1 LNHDA and CDR2 SQIVND (reference sequence). This CDR3 has 15 residues. V was trimmed by 5 bases and J by 4 bases, leaving 17 bases between them. The DNA of the CDR3 is TGTGCCAGTAGTTTATTTCGGGGCGGGAGCACTGAAGCTTTCTTT. Translating it yields CASSLFRGGSTEAFF.

The rearrangement uses TRBV30 and TRBJ1-5; 8 nucleotides agree with TRBD1. V was pared by 2 bases and J by 5 bases, with 8 bases of the junction left unmatched. This CDR3 comprises 15 residues. Germline CDR1 is GTSNPN and CDR2 is SVGIG (reference sequence). The CDR3 loop is CAWSTRDRRYQPQHF. Written as DNA, the CDR3 is TGTGCCTGGAGTACTCGGGACAGGAGATATCAGCCCCAGCATTTT.

The chain employs TRBV6-1 and TRBJ2-7; D ambiguous. The CDR3 length is 13 residues. Between the trimmed V and J ends, which lost 3 bases and 0 bases, there was a span of 6 bases. Per germline, CDR1 MNHNS and CDR2 SASEGT. CDR3 sequence: CASSDTSSYEQYF. The CDR3 coding sequence is TGTGCCAGCAGTGACACGAGCTCCTACGAGCAGTACTTC.

V usage is TRBV18 and J usage is TRBJ1-1, with 7 bases that match TRBD1. CDR3 size: 13 residues. CDR1 is KGHSH and CDR2 is LQKENI in the germline V gene. V was clipped by 6 bases and J by 3 bases; unmatched bases: 4. CDR3 in amino acids: CASSLGQDTEAFF. The CDR3, as DNA: TGTGCCAGCTCTCTTGGACAGGACACTGAAGCTTTCTTT. The full variable domain, in which reference TRBV18 and TRBJ1-1 provide the parts outside the CDR3, is NAGVMQNPRHLVRRRGQEARLRCSPMKGHSHVYWYRQLPEEGLKFMVYLQKENIIDESGMPKERFSAEFPKEGPSILRIQQVVRGDSAAYFCASSLGQDTEAFFGQGTRLTVV.

This chain links TRBV19 with TRBJ1-5, with D tentatively TRBD1 (5 bases). Germline assignment: CDR1 LNHDA and CDR2 SQIVND (reference sequence). The CDR3 spans 18 residues. V lost 3 bases and J 2 bases, leaving 20 bases between the germline ends. The CDR3 loop reads CASSINRSTPKGNQPQHF. The CDR3 coding sequence is TGTGCCAGTAGTATTAACAGGTCAACGCCCAAGGGCAATCAGCCCCAGCATTTT. The whole variable domain, remainder taken from reference TRBV19 and TRBJ1-5, is DGGITQSPKYLFRKEGQNVTLSCEQNLNHDAMYWYRQDPGQGLRLIYYSQIVNDFQKGDIAEGYSVSREKKESFPLTVTSAQKNPTAFYLCASSINRSTPKGNQPQHFGDGTRLSIL.

The sample holds one count of this clone. The chain links TRBV27 to TRBJ2-7, with 8 positions matching TRBD1. Germline V gene lookup returns CDR1 MNHEY and CDR2 SMNVEV (reference sequence). Trimming cost V 5 bases and J 7 bases; bases outside gene matches: 7. The CDR3 sequence is 13 residues long. CDR3 region: CASSNRTGKEQYF. The CDR3 DNA is TGTGCCAGCAGTAACCGGACAGGGAAAGAGCAGTACTTC.

The chain combines TRBV7-9 with TRBJ1-4; a possible D gene is TRBD1 (5 bases). V lost 0 bases and J 11 bases, leaving 16 bases between the germline ends. This CDR3 is built from 15 residues. Germline CDR1 reads SEHNR; CDR2 reads FQNEAQ (reference sequence). CDR3 in amino acids: CASSLAIQGGDKLFF. In DNA, the CDR3 is TGTGCCAGCAGCTTAGCGATTCAGGGAGGTGATAAACTGTTTTTT.

This clone was seen only once. The chain joins TRBV10-1 to TRBJ2-1; D is undetermined. The CDR3 is made up of 14 amino acids. Germline V lookup: CDR1 WNHNN, CDR2 SYGVQD (reference sequence). The germline V and J ends were trimmed by 6 bases and 7 bases, with 16 bases remaining between them. The CDR3 here is CASSVGSGRNEQFF. The DNA of the CDR3 is TGCGCCAGCAGCGTCGGCTCAGGTCGGAATGAGCAGTTCTTC.

The CDR3 DNA sequence: TGTGCCAGTAATTTAGGGGAGGGCTATGGCTACACCTTC. This codes for CASNLGEGYGYTF. This chain uses TRBV19 with TRBJ1-2; TRBD1 might be the D (5 bases). Germline CDR1 reads LNHDA; CDR2 reads SQIVND (reference sequence). The CDR3 loop spans 13 amino acids. V gave up 7 bases and J gave up 4 bases, with 13 bases separating them. Supplemented by reference TRBV19 and TRBJ1-2, the full variable domain reads DGGITQSPKYLFRKEGQNVTLSCEQNLNHDAMYWYRQDPGQGLRLIYYSQIVNDFQKGDIAEGYSVSREKKESFPLTVTSAQKNPTAFYLCASNLGEGYGYTFGSGTRLTVV.

V gene TRBV7-8 combines with J gene TRBJ2-2, with 9 bases aligning to TRBD1. There are 15 residues in the CDR3. CDR1 is SGHVS and CDR2 is FQNEAQ in the germline V gene. V was pared by 1 base and J by 6 bases, with 3 bases of the junction left unmatched. The CDR3 sequence: CASSLEGQGPGELFF. The CDR3 DNA reads TGTGCCAGCAGCTTAGAGGGACAGGGTCCCGGGGAGCTGTTTTTT.

The chain carries TRBV7-2 and TRBJ2-3; 9 nucleotides line up with TRBD1. Per germline, CDR1 SGHTA and CDR2 FQGNSA. The junction had 5 bases not matched to a gene; V was cut back by 0 bases and J by 1 base. The CDR3 is 17 residues long. The CDR3 is CASSLAPRDRGTDTQYF. The CDR3 DNA reads as TGTGCCAGCAGCTTAGCGCCCCGGGACAGGGGCACAGATACGCAGTATTTT.

This rearrangement joins TRBV10-2 to TRBJ1-5, with D perhaps TRBD1 (5 bases). Per the germline V gene, CDR1 is WSHSY and CDR2 is SAAADI. V lost 5 bases to trimming and J lost 1 base, with 15 bases between them. The CDR3 totals 16 residues. In nucleotides, the CDR3 is TGCGCCAGCAGTTCAGGGACTGAACCAAGCAATCAGCCCCAGCATTTT. It yields the protein CASSSGTEPSNQPQHF.

The V and J genes are TRBV25-1 and TRBJ1-6, with TRBD1 matching over 8 bases. The CDR3 covers 15 residues. In germline, CDR1 is MGHDK, CDR2 SYGVNS. V lost 4 bases, J lost 9 bases, and 8 bases stayed unmatched. As DNA, the CDR3 is TGTGCCAGCAGTGCGGGACAGGTGGGGAGTTCACCCCTCCACTTT. This codes for CASSAGQVGSSPLHF.